The clone carrying this T cell receptor (beta chain) was picked up one time. Antigen unknown. The CDR3 is 13 residues long. The V and J ends lost 8 bases and 9 bases, in that order; junction bases with no gene match: 7. Per germline, CDR1 SEHNR and CDR2 FQNEAQ (reference sequence). Each subset's genomic DNA was split evenly across several immunoSEQ plates. Sequencing was performed with immunoSEQ multiplex PCR; in TCRdb, only in-frame clones are kept and a portion is missing. The table has approximately 840,000 clones, about 97% seen once. These data are taken from a study of shared clonotypes between healthy human individuals. In the study overall: The cohort comprised a couple of women and a few men. Their ages spanned 18 to 49 years.

CD45RO-negative cells were positively selected for CCR7, leaving out terminally differentiated effector memory CD45RA+ cells. The study's findings and limits: Clonotypes shared by all four donors outscored non-shared clonotypes in generation probability.

The rearrangement uses TRBV7-9 and TRBJ2-1; 10 nucleotides agree with TRBD1. The sample consisted of naive CD8+ T cells sorted from blood. The TCR comes from a man aged 25 to 45 in good health. This chain's CDR3 is CASGTGAFGEQFF. The DNA of the CDR3 is TGTGCCAGCGGGACAGGGGCATTTGGTGAGCAGTTCTTC. The full variable domain, in which reference TRBV7-9 and TRBJ2-1 provide the parts outside the CDR3, is DTGVSQNPRHKITKRGQNVTFRCDPISEHNRLYWYRQTLGQGPEFLTYFQNEAQLEKSRLLSDRFSAERPKGSFSTLEIQRTEQGDSAMYLCASGTGAFGEQFFGPGTRLTVL.